These T cell receptor beta chains were read from a single sample in a study of T cell changes during pregnancy in multiple sclerosis. Method: immunoSEQ multiplex PCR; TCRdb's copy keeps in-frame clones and lacks some. Of roughly 50,000 clones listed, 94% are singletons. Material: CD8+ T cells from peripheral blood mononuclear cells, obtained in the third trimester of pregnancy. Receptors were obtained from a female donor with multiple sclerosis, enrolled in a pregnancy study. Both conserved end residues are part of each CDR3. D genes are given only for firm matches. Not all rows give a size; the values are once, few, many and, for expanded clones, a class.

J gene: TRBJ2-7
clone size: .
V gene: TRBV19
D gene: .
CDR3 DNA: TGTGCCAGTAGTATTGGTCAGGGTCTCTCCTACGAGCAGTACTTC
CDR3 protein: CASSIGQGLSYEQYF

J gene: TRBJ2-7
clone size: .
V gene: TRBV2
D gene: .
CDR3 DNA: TGTGCCAGCAGTGTATTGGGCCCACAATCCTTC
CDR3 protein: CASSVLGPQSF

J gene: TRBJ2-1
clone size: .
V gene: TRBV27
D gene: TRBD2
CDR3 DNA: TGTGCCAGCAGTTTACCGAAACTAGCGGGAGAGTTTAATGAGCAGTTCTTC
CDR3 protein: CASSLPKLAGEFNEQFF

J gene: TRBJ2-6
clone size: .
V gene: TRBV27
D gene: TRBD1
CDR3 DNA: TGTGCCAACCTAGAGGGGACAGGGTACAAGTGGGGGGCCAACGTCCTGACTTTC
CDR3 protein: CANLEGTGYKWGANVLTF

J gene: TRBJ2-3
clone size: .
V gene: TRBV27
D gene: TRBD1
CDR3 DNA: TGTGCCAGCAGTTCATCCGGGACAGGGTTTGATTTGGCGCAGTATTTT
CDR3 protein: CASSSSGTGFDLAQYF

J gene: TRBJ1-3
clone size: .
V gene: TRBV28
D gene: .
CDR3 DNA: TGTGCCAGCAGTTTAGAAGGAGGATCTGGAAACACCATATATTTT
CDR3 protein: CASSLEGGSGNTIYF

J gene: TRBJ2-2
clone size: .
V gene: TRBV27
D gene: TRBD2
CDR3 DNA: TGTGCCAGCAGTTTTGGTAGCGGGGCCACCGGGGAGCTGTTTTTT
CDR3 protein: CASSFGSGATGELFF

J gene: TRBJ1-2
clone size: few
V gene: TRBV25-1
D gene: .
CDR3 DNA: TGTGCCAGCAGAGTGGGGTGGGAGGCCCATGGCTACACCTTC
CDR3 protein: CASRVGWEAHGYTF

J gene: TRBJ1-1
clone size: once
V gene: TRBV6-5
D gene: TRBD1
CDR3 DNA: TGTGCCAGCAGAGGGACAGCACTAGAAGCTTTCTTT
CDR3 protein: CASRGTALEAFF

J gene: TRBJ2-1
clone size: .
V gene: TRBV11-3
D gene: TRBD1
CDR3 DNA: TGTGCCAGCAGCTGGACAGGGGACGACAATGAGCAGTTCTTC
CDR3 protein: CASSWTGDDNEQFF

J gene: TRBJ2-7
clone size: .
V gene: TRBV5-4
D gene: .
CDR3 DNA: TGTGCCAGCAGCTTCGGGGTAGCAGGCGACGAGCAGTACTTC
CDR3 protein: CASSFGVAGDEQYF

J gene: TRBJ2-1
clone size: .
V gene: TRBV2
D gene: .
CDR3 DNA: TGTGCCAGCACCCCTATGGACAATGAGCAGTTCTTC
CDR3 protein: CASTPMDNEQFF

J gene: TRBJ2-7
clone size: once
V gene: TRBV13
D gene: TRBD2
CDR3 DNA: TGTGCCAGCAGCCAGATGGGAGGGAGGGCTTCCGAGCAGTACTTC
CDR3 protein: CASSQMGGRASEQYF

J gene: TRBJ2-1
clone size: many
V gene: TRBV6-4
D gene: TRBD2
CDR3 DNA: TGTGCCAGCAGTGAGGCCGGGACTAGCGGGAGTAATGAGCAGTTCTTC
CDR3 protein: CASSEAGTSGSNEQFF

J gene: TRBJ1-4
clone size: .
V gene: TRBV11-2
D gene: .
CDR3 DNA: TGTGCCAGCAGCTTAACAGGCGGTGAACTGTTTTTT
CDR3 protein: CASSLTGGELFF

J gene: TRBJ2-7
clone size: .
V gene: TRBV13
D gene: TRBD2
CDR3 DNA: TGTGCCAGCAGCTCTCGACTAGCGGGAGCGGAAGAGCAGTACTTC
CDR3 protein: CASSSRLAGAEEQYF

J gene: TRBJ1-4
clone size: few
V gene: TRBV5-1
D gene: .
CDR3 DNA: TGCGCCAGCAGCTTGGGGGGGCTGACTAATGAAAAACTGTTTTTT
CDR3 protein: CASSLGGLTNEKLFF

J gene: TRBJ2-5
clone size: once
V gene: TRBV5-6
D gene: .
CDR3 DNA: TGTGCCAGCAACAAACAGGGTGGAGAGACCCAGTACTTC
CDR3 protein: CASNKQGGETQYF

J gene: TRBJ2-3
clone size: .
V gene: TRBV11-2
D gene: TRBD1
CDR3 DNA: TGTGCCAGCAGCCGCCTGGGGGACAGGGGCCCAGATACGCAGTATTTT
CDR3 protein: CASSRLGDRGPDTQYF

J gene: TRBJ2-7
clone size: .
V gene: TRBV5-4
D gene: .
CDR3 DNA: TGTGCCAGCAGCTTGTTAGGGACTCGATCCTACGAGCAGTACTTC
CDR3 protein: CASSLLGTRSYEQYF

J gene: TRBJ2-3
clone size: .
V gene: TRBV7-9
D gene: TRBD2
CDR3 DNA: TGTGCCAGCAGCTTAGGCTGGCGGGAGGCAGATACGCAGTATTTT
CDR3 protein: CASSLGWREADTQYF

J gene: TRBJ2-7
clone size: once
V gene: TRBV7-9
D gene: .
CDR3 DNA: TGTGCCAGCTCTAGCGCAACCTACGAGCAGTACTTC
CDR3 protein: CASSSATYEQYF

J gene: TRBJ2-7
clone size: .
V gene: TRBV27
D gene: .
CDR3 DNA: TGTGCCAGCAGTTTAGGGCCGACCTACGAGCAGTACTTC
CDR3 protein: CASSLGPTYEQYF

J gene: TRBJ2-7
clone size: .
V gene: TRBV11-2
D gene: TRBD2
CDR3 DNA: TGTGCCAGCAGCCCTGCGGGGCTAGCGGCCCGCGAGCAGTACTTC
CDR3 protein: CASSPAGLAAREQYF

J gene: TRBJ1-2
clone size: .
V gene: TRBV7-9
D gene: .
CDR3 DNA: TGTGCCAGCAGCTTTCCAGGGAACTATGGCTACACCTTC
CDR3 protein: CASSFPGNYGYTF

J gene: TRBJ2-6
clone size: few
V gene: TRBV6-4
D gene: TRBD1
CDR3 DNA: TGTGCCAGCAGCCCAACAGGGGATACTGGGGCCAACGTCCTGACTTTC
CDR3 protein: CASSPTGDTGANVLTF

J gene: TRBJ2-1
clone size: once
V gene: TRBV4-1
D gene: TRBD2
CDR3 DNA: TGCGCCAGCAGCCGGACTAGCGGGGGTATAGATGAGCAGTTCTTC
CDR3 protein: CASSRTSGGIDEQFF

J gene: TRBJ2-5
clone size: .
V gene: TRBV5-1
D gene: TRBD2
CDR3 DNA: TGCGCCAGCAGCACCGGGACTAGCGGGCAAGAGACCCAGTACTTC
CDR3 protein: CASSTGTSGQETQYF

J gene: TRBJ2-6
clone size: .
V gene: TRBV9
D gene: TRBD1
CDR3 DNA: TGTGCCAGCAGCGTCCTTCAGACAGGGAAGCGTGGGGCCAACGTCCTGACTTTC
CDR3 protein: CASSVLQTGKRGANVLTF

J gene: TRBJ1-1
clone size: .
V gene: TRBV11-3
D gene: .
CDR3 DNA: TGTGCCAGCAGCTTCTTTGTGAACACTGAAGCTTTCTTT
CDR3 protein: CASSFFVNTEAFF

J gene: TRBJ2-7
clone size: .
V gene: TRBV5-1
D gene: TRBD2
CDR3 DNA: TGCGCCAGCAGGACTAGCGGGTATACATACGAGCAGTACTTC
CDR3 protein: CASRTSGYTYEQYF

J gene: TRBJ1-5
clone size: .
V gene: TRBV6-1
D gene: .
CDR3 DNA: TGTGCCAGCAGAGGGGACTTTTTAAGTCAGCCCCAGCATTTT
CDR3 protein: CASRGDFLSQPQHF

J gene: TRBJ2-2
clone size: .
V gene: TRBV6-4
D gene: .
CDR3 DNA: TGTGCCAGCAGTGTGAGCGAGGAAAACGGGGAGCTGTTTTTT
CDR3 protein: CASSVSEENGELFF

J gene: TRBJ2-1
clone size: .
V gene: TRBV7-7
D gene: .
CDR3 DNA: TGTGCTAGCGGACAAACCTACAATGAGCAGTTCTTC
CDR3 protein: CASGQTYNEQFF

J gene: TRBJ1-5
clone size: .
V gene: TRBV6-6
D gene: .
CDR3 DNA: TGTGCCAGCAGTGACTCCGGGGGATACAATCAGCCCCAGCATTTT
CDR3 protein: CASSDSGGYNQPQHF

J gene: TRBJ2-1
clone size: few
V gene: TRBV27
D gene: .
CDR3 DNA: TGTGCCAGCAGTGCGGGACGGCTCTCGGCCTACAATGAGCAGTTCTTC
CDR3 protein: CASSAGRLSAYNEQFF

J gene: TRBJ2-7
clone size: .
V gene: TRBV4-1
D gene: .
CDR3 DNA: TGCGCCAGCAGCCAGACAAGAGCAGCCTCCTACGAGCAGTACTTC
CDR3 protein: CASSQTRAASYEQYF

J gene: TRBJ2-5
clone size: .
V gene: TRBV29-1
D gene: TRBD2
CDR3 DNA: TGCAGCGTTGAAATAGCGGGACTGCAAGAGACCCAGTACTTC
CDR3 protein: CSVEIAGLQETQYF

J gene: TRBJ2-1
clone size: .
V gene: TRBV9
D gene: TRBD2
CDR3 DNA: TGTGCCAGCAGCCCTGGAGCTAGCGGAGGATATGAGCAGTTCTTC
CDR3 protein: CASSPGASGGYEQFF

J gene: TRBJ1-3
clone size: .
V gene: TRBV7-9
D gene: .
CDR3 DNA: TGTGCCAGCAGTATCGTTTCTCCTGGAAACACCATATATTTT
CDR3 protein: CASSIVSPGNTIYF

J gene: TRBJ2-7
clone size: .
V gene: TRBV6-4
D gene: .
CDR3 DNA: TGTGCCAACGAGGACGGCGAGGGCGAGCAGTACTTC
CDR3 protein: CANEDGEGEQYF

J gene: TRBJ2-7
clone size: .
V gene: TRBV7-9
D gene: .
CDR3 DNA: TGTGCCAGCAGCTCCGGACAGTTAGACGAGCAGTACTTC
CDR3 protein: CASSSGQLDEQYF